This T cell receptor beta chain originates from a study of tumor-infiltrating lymphocytes in oesophageal squamous cell carcinoma. A single record per CDR3 protein comes from TCRdb applying MiXCR to the PCR reads. The sample consists of under 20,000 distinct CDR3 sequences, 35% to 50% of them appearing once. Trimming took off 6 bases at V and 5 bases at J, with 10 bases between the two ends. The CDR3 runs to 13 residues. This chain uses TRBV12-3 or TRBV12-4 with TRBJ2-2; no clear D. The sequence derives from a male donor with esophageal squamous cell carcinoma. Sequenced material: normal esophageal tissue next to the tumor. CDR3 in amino acids: CASSRSLTGELFF. The CDR3 bases are TGTGCCAGCAGCCGTTCGTTGACCGGGGAGCTGTTTTTT.